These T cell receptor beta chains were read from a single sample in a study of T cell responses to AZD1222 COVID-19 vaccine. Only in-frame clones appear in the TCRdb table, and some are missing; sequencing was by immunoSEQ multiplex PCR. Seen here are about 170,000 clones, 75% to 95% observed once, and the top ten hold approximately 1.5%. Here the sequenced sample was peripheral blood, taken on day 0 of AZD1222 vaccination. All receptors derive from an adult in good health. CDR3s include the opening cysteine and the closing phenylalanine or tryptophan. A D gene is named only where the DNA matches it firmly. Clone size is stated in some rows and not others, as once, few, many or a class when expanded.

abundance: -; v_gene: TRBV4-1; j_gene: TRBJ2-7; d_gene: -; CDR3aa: CASSQDSGETSYEQYF; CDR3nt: TGCGCCAGCAGCCAAGACAGCGGCGAAACCTCCTACGAGCAGTACTTC
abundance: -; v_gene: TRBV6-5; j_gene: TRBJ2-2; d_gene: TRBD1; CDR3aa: CPWTGNYTGELFF; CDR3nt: TGTCCTTGGACAGGGAATTACACCGGGGAGCTGTTTTTT
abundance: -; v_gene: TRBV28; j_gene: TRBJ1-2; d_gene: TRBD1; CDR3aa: CASRRRQGNYGYTF; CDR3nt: TGTGCCAGCAGACGGAGACAGGGCAACTATGGCTACACCTTC
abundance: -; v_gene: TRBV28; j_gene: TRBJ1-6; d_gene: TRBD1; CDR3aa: CASSDRTGGNSPLHF; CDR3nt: TGTGCCAGCAGTGACAGGACAGGCGGTAATTCACCCCTCCACTTT
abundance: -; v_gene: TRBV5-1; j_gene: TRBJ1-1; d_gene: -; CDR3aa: CASSLVPRITEAFF; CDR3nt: TGCGCCAGCAGCTTGGTTCCCCGGATCACTGAAGCTTTCTTT
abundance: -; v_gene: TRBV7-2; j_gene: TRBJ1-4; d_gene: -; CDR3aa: CASSSSFLGATNEKLFF; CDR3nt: TGTGCCAGCAGCTCCTCCTTTTTGGGCGCAACTAATGAAAAACTGTTTTTT
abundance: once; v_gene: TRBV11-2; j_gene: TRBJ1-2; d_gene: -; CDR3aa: CASSPRTDEPNYGYTF; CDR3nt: TGTGCCAGCAGCCCACGGACAGATGAGCCTAACTATGGCTACACCTTC
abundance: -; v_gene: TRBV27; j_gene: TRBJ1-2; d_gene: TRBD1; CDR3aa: CASSSQGVSNYGYTF; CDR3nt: TGTGCCAGCAGTTCACAGGGGGTATCTAACTATGGCTACACCTTC
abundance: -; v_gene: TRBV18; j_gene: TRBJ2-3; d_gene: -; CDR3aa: CASSPSRGDTDTQYF; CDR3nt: TGTGCCAGCTCACCTTCACGGGGAGACACAGATACGCAGTATTTT
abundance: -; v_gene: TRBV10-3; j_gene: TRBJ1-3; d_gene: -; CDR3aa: CAISEEIPGNTIYF; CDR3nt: TGTGCCATCAGTGAAGAAATCCCTGGAAACACCATATATTTT
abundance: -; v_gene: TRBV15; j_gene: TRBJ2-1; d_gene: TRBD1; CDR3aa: CATSRDRGSYNEQFF; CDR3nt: TGTGCCACCAGCAGGGACAGGGGGTCCTACAATGAGCAGTTCTTC
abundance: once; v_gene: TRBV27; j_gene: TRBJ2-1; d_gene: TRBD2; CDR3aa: CASTLAGAGNEQFF; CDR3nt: TGTGCCAGCACCCTAGCGGGGGCGGGGAATGAGCAGTTCTTC
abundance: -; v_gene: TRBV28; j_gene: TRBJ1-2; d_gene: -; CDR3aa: CASSLHGSYGYTF; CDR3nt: TGTGCCAGCAGTCTTCATGGGTCCTATGGCTACACCTTC
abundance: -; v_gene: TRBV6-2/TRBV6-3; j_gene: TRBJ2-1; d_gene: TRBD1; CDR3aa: CASSLAGTGGFNEQFF; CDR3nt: TGTGCCAGCAGCCTGGCCGGGACAGGGGGTTTCAATGAGCAGTTCTTC
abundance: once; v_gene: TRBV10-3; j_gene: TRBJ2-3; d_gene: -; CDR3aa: CAISESRGGTTDTQYF; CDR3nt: TGTGCCATCAGTGAGAGCAGGGGTGGTACCACAGATACGCAGTATTTT
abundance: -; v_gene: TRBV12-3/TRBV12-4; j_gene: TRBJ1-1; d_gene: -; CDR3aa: CASSLTPEAFF; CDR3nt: TGTGCCAGCAGTTTAACGCCAGAAGCTTTCTTT
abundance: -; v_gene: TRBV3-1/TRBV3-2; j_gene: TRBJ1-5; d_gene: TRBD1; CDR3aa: CASSQDRLNRPRHF; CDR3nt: TGTGCCAGCAGCCAGGACAGGCTCAATCGGCCCCGGCATTTT
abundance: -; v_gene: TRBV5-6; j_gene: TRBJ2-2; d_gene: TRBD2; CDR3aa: CASSSSPGLVRSGELFF; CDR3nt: TGTGCCAGCAGCTCATCACCGGGACTAGTGAGGTCCGGGGAGCTGTTTTTT
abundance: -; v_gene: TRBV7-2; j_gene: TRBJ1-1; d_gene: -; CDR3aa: CASSLSPPGTFTEAFF; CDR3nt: TGTGCCAGCAGCTTAAGCCCGCCGGGCACGTTCACTGAAGCTTTCTTT
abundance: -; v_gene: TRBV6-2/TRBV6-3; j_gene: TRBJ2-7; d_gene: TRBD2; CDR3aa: CASSYLAGGSYEQYF; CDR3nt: TGTGCCAGCAGTTACTTAGCGGGGGGGTCCTACGAGCAGTACTTC
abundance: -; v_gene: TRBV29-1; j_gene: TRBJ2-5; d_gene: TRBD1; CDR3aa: CSVGRGTSQETQYF; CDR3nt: TGCAGCGTTGGCAGGGGGACAAGCCAAGAGACCCAGTACTTC
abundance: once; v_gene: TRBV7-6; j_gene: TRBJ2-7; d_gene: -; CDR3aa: CASSLGQRSYEQYF; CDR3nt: TGTGCCAGCAGCTTAGGACAGCGATCCTACGAGCAGTACTTC
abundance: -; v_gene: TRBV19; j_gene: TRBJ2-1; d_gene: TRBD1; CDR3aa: CASSSGTGYNEQFF; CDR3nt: TGTGCCAGTAGCTCCGGGACAGGGTACAATGAGCAGTTCTTC
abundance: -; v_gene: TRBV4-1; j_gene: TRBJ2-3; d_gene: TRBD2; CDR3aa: CASSQVAGGSASTDTQYF; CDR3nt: TGCGCCAGCAGCCAAGTAGCGGGGGGCTCAGCTAGCACAGATACGCAGTATTTT
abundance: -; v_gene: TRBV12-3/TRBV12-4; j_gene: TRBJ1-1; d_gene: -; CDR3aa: CASSFSDTEAFF; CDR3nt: TGTGCCAGCAGTTTTAGCGACACTGAAGCTTTCTTT
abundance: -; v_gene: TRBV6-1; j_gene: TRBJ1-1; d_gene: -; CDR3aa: CASSESEGVEAFF; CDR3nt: TGTGCCAGCAGTGAAAGCGAAGGCGTTGAAGCTTTCTTT
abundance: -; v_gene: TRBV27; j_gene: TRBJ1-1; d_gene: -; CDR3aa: CASSVTGDRGAFF; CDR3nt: TGTGCCAGCAGTGTAACAGGCGATCGAGGAGCTTTCTTT
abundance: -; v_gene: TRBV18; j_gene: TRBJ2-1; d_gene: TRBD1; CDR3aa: CASSPGQGEYNEQFF; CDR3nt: TGTGCCAGCTCACCGGGACAGGGGGAGTACAATGAGCAGTTCTTC
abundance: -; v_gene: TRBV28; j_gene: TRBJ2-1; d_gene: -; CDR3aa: CASSLSAVYNEQFF; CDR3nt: TGTGCCAGCAGTTTATCGGCGGTCTACAATGAGCAGTTCTTC
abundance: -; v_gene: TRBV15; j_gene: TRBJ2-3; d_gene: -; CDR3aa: CATSSPEGHFLTDTQYF; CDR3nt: TGTGCCACCAGCAGCCCAGAAGGACACTTTCTCACAGATACGCAGTATTTT
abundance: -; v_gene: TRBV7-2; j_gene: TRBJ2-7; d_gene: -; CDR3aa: CASSLGSYEQYF; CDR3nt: TGTGCCAGCAGCTTAGGTTCTTACGAGCAGTACTTC
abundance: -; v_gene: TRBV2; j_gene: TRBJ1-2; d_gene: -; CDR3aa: CASTAATHGYTF; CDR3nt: TGTGCCAGCACGGCCGCTACACATGGCTACACCTTC
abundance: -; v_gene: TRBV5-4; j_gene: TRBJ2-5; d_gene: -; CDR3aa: CASSGRDTQETQYF; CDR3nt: TGTGCCAGCAGCGGCCGGGACACACAAGAGACCCAGTACTTC
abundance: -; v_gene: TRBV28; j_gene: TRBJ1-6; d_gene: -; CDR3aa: CASSQPLHINSPLHF; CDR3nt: TGTGCCAGCAGCCAACCCTTGCACATAAATTCACCCCTCCACTTT
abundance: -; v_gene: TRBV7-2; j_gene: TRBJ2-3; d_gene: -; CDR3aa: CASSLGHAGADTQYF; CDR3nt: TGTGCCAGCAGCTTAGGACACGCCGGGGCCGATACGCAGTATTTT
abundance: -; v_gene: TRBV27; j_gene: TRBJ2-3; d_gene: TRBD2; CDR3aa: CASSLEAGGGTGTQYF; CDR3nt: TGTGCCAGCAGTTTAGAGGCGGGGGGGGGTACAGGTACGCAGTATTTT
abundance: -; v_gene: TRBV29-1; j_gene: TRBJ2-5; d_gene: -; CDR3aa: CSVASHRAPGETQYF; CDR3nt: TGCAGCGTCGCCAGCCACCGGGCCCCGGGGGAGACCCAGTACTTC
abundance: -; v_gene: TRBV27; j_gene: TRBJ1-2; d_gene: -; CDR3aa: CASSLRPDRNYGYTF; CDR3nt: TGTGCCAGCAGTCTACGCCCCGACAGAAACTATGGCTACACCTTC
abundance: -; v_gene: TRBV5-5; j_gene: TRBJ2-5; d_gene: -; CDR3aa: CASSLGTETQYF; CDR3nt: TGTGCCAGCAGCTTGGGTACGGAGACCCAGTACTTC
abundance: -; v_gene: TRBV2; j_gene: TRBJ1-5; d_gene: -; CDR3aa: CASRAGGIYQPQHF; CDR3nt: TGTGCCAGCAGGGCGGGGGGAATCTATCAGCCCCAGCATTTT